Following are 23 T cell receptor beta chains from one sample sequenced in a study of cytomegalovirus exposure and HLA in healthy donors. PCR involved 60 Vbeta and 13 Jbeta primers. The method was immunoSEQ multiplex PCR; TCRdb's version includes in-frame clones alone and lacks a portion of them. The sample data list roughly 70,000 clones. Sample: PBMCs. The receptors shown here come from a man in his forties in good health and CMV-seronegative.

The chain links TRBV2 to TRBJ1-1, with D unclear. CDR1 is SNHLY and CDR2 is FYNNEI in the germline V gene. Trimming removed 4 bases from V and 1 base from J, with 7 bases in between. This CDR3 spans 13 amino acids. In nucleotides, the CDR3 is TGTGCCAGCAGTGGGAGAGAGAACACTGAAGCTTTCTTT. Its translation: CASSGRENTEAFF.

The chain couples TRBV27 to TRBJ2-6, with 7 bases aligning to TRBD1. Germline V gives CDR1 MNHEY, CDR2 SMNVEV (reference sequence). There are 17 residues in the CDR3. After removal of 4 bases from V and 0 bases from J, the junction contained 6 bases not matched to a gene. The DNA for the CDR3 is TGTGCCAGCAGTTATGGGACAGCCCTCTCTGGGGCCAACGTCCTGACTTTC. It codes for CASSYGTALSGANVLTF.

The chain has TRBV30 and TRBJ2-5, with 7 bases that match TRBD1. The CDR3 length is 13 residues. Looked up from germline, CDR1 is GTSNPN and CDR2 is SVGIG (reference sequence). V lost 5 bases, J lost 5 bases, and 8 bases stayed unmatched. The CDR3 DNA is TGTGCCTGGGATCGACAGGGCGTGGAGACCCAGTACTTC. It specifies CAWDRQGVETQYF.

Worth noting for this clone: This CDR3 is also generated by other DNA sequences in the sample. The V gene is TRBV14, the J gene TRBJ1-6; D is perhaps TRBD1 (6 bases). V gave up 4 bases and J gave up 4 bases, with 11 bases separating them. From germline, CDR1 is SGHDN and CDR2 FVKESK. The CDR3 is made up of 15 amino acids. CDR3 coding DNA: TGTGCCAGCAGCCCGATAGGGGGATATAATTCACCCCTCCACTTT. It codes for CASSPIGGYNSPLHF. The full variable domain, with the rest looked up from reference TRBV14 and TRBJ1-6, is EAGVTQFPSHSVIEKGQTVTLRCDPISGHDNLYWYRRVMGKEIKFLLHFVKESKQDESGMPNNRFLAERTGGTYSTLKVQPAELEDSGVYFCASSPIGGYNSPLHFGNGTRLTVT.

DNA of the CDR3: TGTGCCAGCAGCCGGGGACAGGGGGCCACTGAAGCTTTCTTT. It yields the protein CASSRGQGATEAFF. This chain links TRBV9 with TRBJ1-1, with 12 bases identical to TRBD1. Germline CDR1 and CDR2: SGDLS and YYNGEE. V lost 4 bases to trimming and J lost 4 bases; unmatched junction nucleotides: 2. This CDR3 has 14 amino acids.

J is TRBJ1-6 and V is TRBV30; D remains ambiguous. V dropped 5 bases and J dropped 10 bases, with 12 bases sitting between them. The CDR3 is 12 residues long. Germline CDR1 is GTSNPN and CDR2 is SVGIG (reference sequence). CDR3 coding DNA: TGTGCCTGGGGTACGGGGTCGTCACCCCTCCACTTT. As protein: CAWGTGSSPLHF.

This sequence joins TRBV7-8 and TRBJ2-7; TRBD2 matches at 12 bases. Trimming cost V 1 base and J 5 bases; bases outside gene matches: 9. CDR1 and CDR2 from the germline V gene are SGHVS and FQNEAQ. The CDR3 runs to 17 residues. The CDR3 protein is CASSLVILAGGPNEQYF. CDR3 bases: TGTGCCAGCAGCTTAGTTATCCTAGCGGGGGGGCCGAACGAGCAGTACTTC.

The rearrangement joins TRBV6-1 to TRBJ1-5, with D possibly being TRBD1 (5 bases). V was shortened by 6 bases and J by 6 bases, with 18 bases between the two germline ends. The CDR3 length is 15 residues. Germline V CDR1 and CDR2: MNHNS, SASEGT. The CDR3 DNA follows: TGTGCCAGCAGCGGGACTAGGGCAGGTACTCAGCCCCAGCATTTT. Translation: CASSGTRAGTQPQHF.

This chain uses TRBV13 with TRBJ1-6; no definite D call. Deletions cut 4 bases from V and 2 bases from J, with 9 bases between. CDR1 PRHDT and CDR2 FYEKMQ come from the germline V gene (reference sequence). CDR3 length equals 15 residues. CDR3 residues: CASSSREAYNSPLHF. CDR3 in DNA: TGTGCCAGCAGCTCCCGGGAGGCCTATAATTCACCCCTCCACTTT.

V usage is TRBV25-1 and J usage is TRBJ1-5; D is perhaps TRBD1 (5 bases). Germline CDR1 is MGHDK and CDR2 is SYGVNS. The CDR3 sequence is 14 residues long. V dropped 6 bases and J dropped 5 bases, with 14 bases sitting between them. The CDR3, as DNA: TGTGCCAGCAGCGAGGGCAGGGAGGATCAGCCCCAGCATTTT. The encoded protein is CASSEGREDQPQHF.

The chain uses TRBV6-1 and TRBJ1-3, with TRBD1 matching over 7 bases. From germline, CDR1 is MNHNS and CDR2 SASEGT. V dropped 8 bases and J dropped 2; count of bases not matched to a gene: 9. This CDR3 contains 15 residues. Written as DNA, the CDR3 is TGTGCCAGCGCACGCGGTACAGGGGCTGGAAACACCATATATTTT. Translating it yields CASARGTGAGNTIYF.

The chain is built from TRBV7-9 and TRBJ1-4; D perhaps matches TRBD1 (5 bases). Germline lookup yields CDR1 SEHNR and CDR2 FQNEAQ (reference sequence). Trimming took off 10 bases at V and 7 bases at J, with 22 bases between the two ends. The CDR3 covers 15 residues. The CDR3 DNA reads TGTGCCATCATCAATGGGGGGGTAGGGTTTGAAAAACTGTTTTTT. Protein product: CAIINGGVGFEKLFF.

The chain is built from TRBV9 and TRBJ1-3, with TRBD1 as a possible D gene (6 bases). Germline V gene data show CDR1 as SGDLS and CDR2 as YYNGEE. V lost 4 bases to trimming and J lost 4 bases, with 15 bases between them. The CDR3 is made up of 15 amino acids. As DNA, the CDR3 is TGTGCCAGCAGCAGGAATGGGGGGGCCGGAAACACCATATATTTT. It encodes CASSRNGGAGNTIYF. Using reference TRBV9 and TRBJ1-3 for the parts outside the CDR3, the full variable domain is DSGVTQTPKHLITATGQRVTLRCSPRSGDLSVYWYQQSLDQGLQFLIQYYNGEERAKGNILERFSAQQFPDLHSELNLSSLELGDSALYFCASSRNGGAGNTIYFGEGSWLTVV.

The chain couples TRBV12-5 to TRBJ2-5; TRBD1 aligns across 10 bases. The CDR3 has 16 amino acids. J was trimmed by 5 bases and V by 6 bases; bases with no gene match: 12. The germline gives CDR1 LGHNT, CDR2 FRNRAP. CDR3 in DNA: TGTGCTAGTGGCGCCGGGGACAGGGGATTCGGGGAGACCCAGTACTTC. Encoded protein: CASGAGDRGFGETQYF.

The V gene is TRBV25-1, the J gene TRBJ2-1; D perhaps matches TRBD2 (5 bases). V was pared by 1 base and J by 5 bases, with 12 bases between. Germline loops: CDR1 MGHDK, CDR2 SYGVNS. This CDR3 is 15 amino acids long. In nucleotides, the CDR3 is TGTGCCAGCAGTGAATGGGTGGGGAGAGACAATGAGCAGTTCTTC. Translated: CASSEWVGRDNEQFF.

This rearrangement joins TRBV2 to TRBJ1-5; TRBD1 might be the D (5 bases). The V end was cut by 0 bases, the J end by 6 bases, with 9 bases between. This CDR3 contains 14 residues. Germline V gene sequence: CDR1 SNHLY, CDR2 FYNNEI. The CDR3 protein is CASSEALRVQPQHF. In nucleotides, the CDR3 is TGTGCCAGCAGTGAAGCGCTCAGGGTTCAGCCCCAGCATTTT. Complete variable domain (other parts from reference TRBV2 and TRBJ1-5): EPEVTQTPSHQVTQMGQEVILRCVPISNHLYFYWYRQILGQKVEFLVSFYNNEISEKSEIFDDQFSVERPDGSNFTLKIRSTKLEDSAMYFCASSEALRVQPQHFGDGTRLSIL.

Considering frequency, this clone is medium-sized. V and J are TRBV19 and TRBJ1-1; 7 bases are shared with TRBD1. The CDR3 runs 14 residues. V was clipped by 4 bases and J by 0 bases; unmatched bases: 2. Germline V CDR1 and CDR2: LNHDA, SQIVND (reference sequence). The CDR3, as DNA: TGTGCCAGTAGTACACAGGGGATGAACACTGAAGCTTTCTTT. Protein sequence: CASSTQGMNTEAFF. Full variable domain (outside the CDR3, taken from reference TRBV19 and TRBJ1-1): DGGITQSPKYLFRKEGQNVTLSCEQNLNHDAMYWYRQDPGQGLRLIYYSQIVNDFQKGDIAEGYSVSREKKESFPLTVTSAQKNPTAFYLCASSTQGMNTEAFFGQGTRLTVV.

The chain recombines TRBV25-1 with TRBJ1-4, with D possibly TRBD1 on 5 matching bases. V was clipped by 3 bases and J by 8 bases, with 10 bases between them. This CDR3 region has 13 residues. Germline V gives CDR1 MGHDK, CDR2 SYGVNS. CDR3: CASSDQGGEKLFF. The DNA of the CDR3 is TGTGCCAGCAGTGATCAGGGTGGGGAAAAACTGTTTTTT.

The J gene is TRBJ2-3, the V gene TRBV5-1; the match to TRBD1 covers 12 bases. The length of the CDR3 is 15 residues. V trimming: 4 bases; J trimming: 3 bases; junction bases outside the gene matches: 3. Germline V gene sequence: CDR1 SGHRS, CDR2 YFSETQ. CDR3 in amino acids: CASSPGQGATDTQYF. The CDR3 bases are TGCGCCAGCAGCCCGGGACAGGGGGCGACAGATACGCAGTATTTT. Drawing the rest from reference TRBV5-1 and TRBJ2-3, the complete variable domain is KAGVTQTPRYLIKTRGQQVTLSCSPISGHRSVSWYQQTPGQGLQFLFEYFSETQRNKGNFPGRFSGRQFSNSRSEMNVSTLELGDSALYLCASSPGQGATDTQYFGPGTRLTVL.

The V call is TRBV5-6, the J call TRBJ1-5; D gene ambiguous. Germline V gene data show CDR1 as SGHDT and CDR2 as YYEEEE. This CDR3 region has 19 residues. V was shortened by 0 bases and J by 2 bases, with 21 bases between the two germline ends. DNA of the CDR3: TGTGCCAGCAGCTTGGTTGGACGCCTGGACGGGGTGGGCAATCAGCCCCAGCATTTT. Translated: CASSLVGRLDGVGNQPQHF.

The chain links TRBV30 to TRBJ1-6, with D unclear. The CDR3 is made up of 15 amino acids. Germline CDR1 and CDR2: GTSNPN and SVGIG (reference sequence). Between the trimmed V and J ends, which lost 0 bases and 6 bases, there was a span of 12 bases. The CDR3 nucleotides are TGTGCCTGGAGTGTATCCGAGGACTTTAATTCACCCCTCCACTTT. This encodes CAWSVSEDFNSPLHF.

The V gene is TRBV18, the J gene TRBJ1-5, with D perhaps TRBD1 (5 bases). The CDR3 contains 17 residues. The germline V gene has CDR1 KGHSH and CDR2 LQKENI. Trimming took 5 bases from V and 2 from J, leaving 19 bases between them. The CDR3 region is CASSSTGGGGGNQPQHF. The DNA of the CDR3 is TGTGCCAGCTCATCGACCGGCGGGGGAGGGGGCAATCAGCCCCAGCATTTT. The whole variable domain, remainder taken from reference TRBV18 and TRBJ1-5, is NAGVMQNPRHLVRRRGQEARLRCSPMKGHSHVYWYRQLPEEGLKFMVYLQKENIIDESGMPKERFSAEFPKEGPSILRIQQVVRGDSAAYFCASSSTGGGGGNQPQHFGDGTRLSIL.

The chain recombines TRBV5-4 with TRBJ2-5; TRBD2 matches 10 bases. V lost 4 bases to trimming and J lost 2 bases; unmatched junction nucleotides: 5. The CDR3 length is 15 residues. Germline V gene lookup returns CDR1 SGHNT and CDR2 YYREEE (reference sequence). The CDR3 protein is CASSRRTSGQETQYF. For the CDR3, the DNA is TGTGCCAGCAGCCGAAGGACTAGCGGACAAGAGACCCAGTACTTC.